These T cell receptor beta chains were read from a single sample in a study of blood T cell repertoires in COVID-19. Generated by immunoSEQ multiplex PCR, the TCRdb table keeps only in-frame clones and is missing some. The table shows about 73,000 clones, with 89% occurring only once. Sequencing input: peripheral blood. Receptors were obtained from a man older than 75 with acute or convalescent COVID-19. Both conserved end residues are part of each CDR3. D genes are given only for firm matches. The size of a clone is reported for some rows only, either as once, few or many, or as a class for expanded clones.

D gene,V gene,clone size,J gene,CDR3 protein,CDR3 DNA
NA,TRBV9,NA,TRBJ2-1,CASSGLPPNNEQFF,TGTGCCAGCAGTGGCCTCCCCCCCAACAATGAGCAGTTCTTC
TRBD1,TRBV2,NA,TRBJ2-7,CASSPTGQGTYEQYF,TGTGCCAGCAGTCCAACGGGACAGGGTACCTACGAGCAGTACTTC
NA,TRBV11-2,NA,TRBJ2-1,CATRKIRGRTGNEQFF,TGTGCCACACGCAAAATCAGGGGAAGGACGGGCAATGAGCAGTTCTTC
TRBD2,TRBV6-2/TRBV6-3,NA,TRBJ2-1,CASSYGPRLAGRNEQFF,TGTGCCAGCAGTTACGGGCCCCGACTAGCGGGACGCAATGAGCAGTTCTTC
NA,TRBV11-2,NA,TRBJ1-4,CASSLRGQTNEKLFF,TGTGCCAGCAGCTTACGGGGACAAACTAATGAAAAACTGTTTTTT
NA,TRBV2,NA,TRBJ1-1,CASSDSTNTEAFF,TGTGCCAGCAGTGATAGCACGAACACTGAAGCTTTCTTT
TRBD2,TRBV6-4,NA,TRBJ2-1,CASSRTSYNEQFF,TGTGCCAGCAGCCGGACTAGCTACAATGAGCAGTTCTTC
NA,TRBV9,NA,TRBJ2-5,CASSPGFLNQETQYF,TGTGCCAGCAGCCCAGGGTTTCTAAATCAAGAGACCCAGTACTTC
NA,TRBV20-1,NA,TRBJ2-2,CSARDSGELFF,TGCAGTGCTAGAGATTCAGGGGAGCTGTTTTTT
NA,TRBV5-4,NA,TRBJ2-1,CASSEDSYNEQFF,TGTGCCAGCAGCGAGGACTCCTACAATGAGCAGTTCTTC
NA,TRBV19,once,TRBJ1-2,CASMGGDNYGYTF,TGTGCCAGTATGGGGGGGGACAACTATGGCTACACCTTC
NA,TRBV4-2,NA,TRBJ1-4,CASSQSVEEKLFF,TGTGCCAGCAGCCAATCGGTGGAGGAAAAACTGTTTTTT
TRBD1,TRBV6-5,once,TRBJ2-3,CASTRDRGQDTQYF,TGTGCCAGCACCCGGGACAGGGGGCAAGATACGCAGTATTTT
NA,TRBV15,NA,TRBJ2-3,CATSSTDQGGADTQYF,TGTGCCACCAGCTCTACTGATCAGGGGGGCGCAGATACGCAGTATTTT
NA,TRBV19,NA,TRBJ2-2,CASSTQDTGELFF,TGTGCCAGTAGTACACAGGACACCGGGGAGCTGTTTTTT
TRBD2,TRBV7-9,NA,TRBJ2-3,CASSFATSGGYLGDTQYF,TGTGCCAGCAGCTTTGCGACTAGCGGGGGCTACTTGGGGGATACGCAGTATTTT
NA,TRBV19,NA,TRBJ1-5,CASRQREGNQPQHF,TGTGCCAGTAGACAGAGGGAAGGCAATCAGCCCCAGCATTTT
NA,TRBV18,NA,TRBJ1-1,CASSPAQGMNTEAFF,TGTGCCAGCTCACCAGCTCAGGGAATGAACACTGAAGCTTTCTTT
NA,TRBV2,NA,TRBJ1-5,CASRGPGHRNQPQHF,TGTGCCAGCAGGGGACCGGGACATCGAAATCAGCCCCAGCATTTT
NA,TRBV5-1,NA,TRBJ2-3,CASSPRGSLLSTDTQYF,TGCGCCAGCAGCCCGAGAGGAAGTTTACTGAGCACAGATACGCAGTATTTT
NA,TRBV5-6,NA,TRBJ1-3,CASSLSNTIYF,TGTGCCAGCAGCCTCTCAAACACCATATATTTT
NA,TRBV27,NA,TRBJ1-1,CASSRTTTGNTEAFF,TGTGCCAGCAGCCGAACTACGACAGGGAACACTGAAGCTTTCTTT
TRBD2,TRBV19,NA,TRBJ2-7,CASSMGLAGGVDEQYF,TGTGCCAGTAGTATGGGGCTAGCGGGGGGAGTGGACGAGCAGTACTTC
NA,TRBV18,once,TRBJ1-1,CASSPPEEEAFF,TGTGCCAGCTCACCCCCTGAGGAAGAAGCTTTCTTT
TRBD2,TRBV6-2/TRBV6-3,NA,TRBJ2-1,CASSSIAGGKYNEQFF,TGTGCCAGCAGCTCCATAGCGGGAGGGAAATACAATGAGCAGTTCTTC
TRBD1,TRBV29-1,NA,TRBJ1-1,CSVGAGGRTEAFF,TGCAGCGTTGGAGCAGGGGGCCGCACTGAAGCTTTCTTT
NA,TRBV2,NA,TRBJ1-6,CASSPRESPLHF,TGTGCCAGCAGTCCCCGGGAATCACCCCTCCACTTT
TRBD2,TRBV7-2,NA,TRBJ2-5,CASSLVGGGRSETQYF,TGTGCCAGCAGCTTAGTGGGGGGAGGGCGCTCAGAGACCCAGTACTTC